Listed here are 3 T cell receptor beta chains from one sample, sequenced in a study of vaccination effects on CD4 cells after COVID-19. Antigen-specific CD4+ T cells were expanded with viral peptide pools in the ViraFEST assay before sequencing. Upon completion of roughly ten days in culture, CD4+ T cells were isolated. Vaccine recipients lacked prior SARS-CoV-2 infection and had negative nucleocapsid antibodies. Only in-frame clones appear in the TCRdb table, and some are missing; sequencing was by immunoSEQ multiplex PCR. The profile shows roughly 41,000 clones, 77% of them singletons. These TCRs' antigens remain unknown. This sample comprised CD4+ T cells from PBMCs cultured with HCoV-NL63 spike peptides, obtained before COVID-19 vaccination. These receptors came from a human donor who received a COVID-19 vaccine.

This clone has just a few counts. CDR3 nucleotide sequence: TGCGCCAGCAGCCGGGAGACAGGGAGGGACTATGGCTACACCTTC. This gives the protein CASSRETGRDYGYTF. This rearrangement joins TRBV4-1 to TRBJ1-2; 7 nucleotides agree with TRBD1. Germline CDR1 and CDR2: MGHRA and YSYEKL. The CDR3 extends over 15 amino acids. The J segment lost 3 bases and the V segment lost 4 bases, leaving 8 bases of the junction unmatched.

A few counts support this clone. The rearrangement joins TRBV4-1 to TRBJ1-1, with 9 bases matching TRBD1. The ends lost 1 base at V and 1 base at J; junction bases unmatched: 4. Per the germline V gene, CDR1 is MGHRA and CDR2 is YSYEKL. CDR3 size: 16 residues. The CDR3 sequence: CASSQAYRGQNTEAFF. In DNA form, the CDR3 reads TGCGCCAGCAGCCAAGCATACAGGGGGCAGAACACTGAAGCTTTCTTT.

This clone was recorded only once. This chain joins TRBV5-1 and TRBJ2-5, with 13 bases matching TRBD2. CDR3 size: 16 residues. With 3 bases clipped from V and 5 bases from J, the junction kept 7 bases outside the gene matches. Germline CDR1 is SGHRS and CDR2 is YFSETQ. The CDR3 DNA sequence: TGCGCCAGCAGCTACCAAGGACTAGCGGGGGTGGAGACCCAGTACTTC. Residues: CASSYQGLAGVETQYF.